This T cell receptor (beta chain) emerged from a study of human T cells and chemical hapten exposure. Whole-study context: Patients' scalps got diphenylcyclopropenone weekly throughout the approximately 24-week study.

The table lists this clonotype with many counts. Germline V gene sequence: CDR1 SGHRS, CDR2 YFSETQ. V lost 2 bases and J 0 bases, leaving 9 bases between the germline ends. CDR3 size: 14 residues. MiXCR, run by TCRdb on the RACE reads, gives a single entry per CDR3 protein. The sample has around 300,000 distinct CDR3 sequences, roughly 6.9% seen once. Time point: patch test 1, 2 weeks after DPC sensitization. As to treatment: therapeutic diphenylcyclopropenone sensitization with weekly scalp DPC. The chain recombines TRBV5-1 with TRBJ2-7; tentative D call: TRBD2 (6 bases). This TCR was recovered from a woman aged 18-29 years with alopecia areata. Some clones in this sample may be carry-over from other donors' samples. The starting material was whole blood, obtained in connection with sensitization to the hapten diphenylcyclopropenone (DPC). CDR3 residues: CASSFGGSSYEQYF. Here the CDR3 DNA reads TGCGCCAGCAGCTTCGGAGGGTCCTCCTACGAGCAGTACTTC.